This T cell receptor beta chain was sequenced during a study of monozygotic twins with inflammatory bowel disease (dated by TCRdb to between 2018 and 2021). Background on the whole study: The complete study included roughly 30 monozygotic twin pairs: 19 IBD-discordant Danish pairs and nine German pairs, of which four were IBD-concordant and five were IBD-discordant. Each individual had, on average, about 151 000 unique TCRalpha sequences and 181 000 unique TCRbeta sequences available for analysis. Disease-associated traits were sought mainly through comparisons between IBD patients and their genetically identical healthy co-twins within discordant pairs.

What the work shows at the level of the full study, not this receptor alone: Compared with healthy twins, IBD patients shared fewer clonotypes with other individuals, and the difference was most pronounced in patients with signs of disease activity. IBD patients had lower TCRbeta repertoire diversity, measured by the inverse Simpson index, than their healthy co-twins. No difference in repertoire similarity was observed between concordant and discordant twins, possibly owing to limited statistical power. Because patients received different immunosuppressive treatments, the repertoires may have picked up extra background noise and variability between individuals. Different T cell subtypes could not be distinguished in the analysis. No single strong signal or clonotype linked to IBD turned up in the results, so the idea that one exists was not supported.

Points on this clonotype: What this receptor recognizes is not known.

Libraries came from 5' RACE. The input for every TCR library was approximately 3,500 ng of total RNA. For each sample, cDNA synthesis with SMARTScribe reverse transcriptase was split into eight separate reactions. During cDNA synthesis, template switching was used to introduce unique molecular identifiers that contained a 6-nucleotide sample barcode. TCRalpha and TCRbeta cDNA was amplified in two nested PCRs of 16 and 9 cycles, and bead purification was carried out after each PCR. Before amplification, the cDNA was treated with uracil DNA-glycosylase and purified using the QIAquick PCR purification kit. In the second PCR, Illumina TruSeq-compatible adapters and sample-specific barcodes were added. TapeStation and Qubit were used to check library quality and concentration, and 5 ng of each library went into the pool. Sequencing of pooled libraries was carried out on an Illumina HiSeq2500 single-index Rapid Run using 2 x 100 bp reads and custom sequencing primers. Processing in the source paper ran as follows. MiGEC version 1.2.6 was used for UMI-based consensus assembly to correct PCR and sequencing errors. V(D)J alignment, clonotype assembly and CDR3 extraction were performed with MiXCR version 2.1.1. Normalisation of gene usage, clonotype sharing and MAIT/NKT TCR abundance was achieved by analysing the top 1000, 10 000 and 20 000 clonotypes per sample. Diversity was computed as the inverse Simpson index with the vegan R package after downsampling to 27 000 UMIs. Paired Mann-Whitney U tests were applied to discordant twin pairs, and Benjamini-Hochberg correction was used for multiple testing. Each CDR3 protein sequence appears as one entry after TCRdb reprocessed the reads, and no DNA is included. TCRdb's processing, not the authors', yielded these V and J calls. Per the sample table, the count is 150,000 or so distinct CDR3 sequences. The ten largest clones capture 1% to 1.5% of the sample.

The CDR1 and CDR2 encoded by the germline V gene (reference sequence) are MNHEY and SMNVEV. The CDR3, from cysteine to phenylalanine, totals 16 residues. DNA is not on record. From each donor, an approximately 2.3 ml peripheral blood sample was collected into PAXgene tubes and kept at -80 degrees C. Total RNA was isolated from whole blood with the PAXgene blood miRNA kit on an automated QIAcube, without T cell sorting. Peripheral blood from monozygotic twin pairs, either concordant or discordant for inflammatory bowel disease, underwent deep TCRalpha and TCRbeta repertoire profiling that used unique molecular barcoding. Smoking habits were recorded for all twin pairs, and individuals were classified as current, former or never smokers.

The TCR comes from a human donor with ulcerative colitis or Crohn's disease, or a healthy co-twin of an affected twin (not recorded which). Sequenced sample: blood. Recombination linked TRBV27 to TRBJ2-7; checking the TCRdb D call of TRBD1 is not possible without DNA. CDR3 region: CASSPRRTGVPYEQYF.